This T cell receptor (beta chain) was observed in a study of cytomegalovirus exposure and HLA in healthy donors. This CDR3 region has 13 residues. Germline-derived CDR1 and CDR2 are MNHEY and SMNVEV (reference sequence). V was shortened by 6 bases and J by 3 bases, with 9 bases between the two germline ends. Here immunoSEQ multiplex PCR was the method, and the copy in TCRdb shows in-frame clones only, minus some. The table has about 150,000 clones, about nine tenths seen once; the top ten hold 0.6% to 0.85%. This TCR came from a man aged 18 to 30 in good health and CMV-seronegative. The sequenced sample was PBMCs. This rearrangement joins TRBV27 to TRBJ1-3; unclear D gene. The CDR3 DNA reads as TGTGCCAGCAGGAAAACTGGTGGAAACACCATATATTTT. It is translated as CASRKTGGNTIYF.